The 28 T cell receptor beta chains in this list originate from one sample, sequenced in a study of cytotoxic CD8 clonotypes in ibrutinib-treated CLL. Repertoires were generated with immunoSEQ multiplex PCR, while TCRdb's copy carries only in-frame clones and drops some. The sample includes approximately 70,000 clones, 90% of them seen just once. The sequences come from PBMCs, collected after 12 months of ibrutinib treatment. All receptors come from a human donor with chronic lymphocytic leukemia.

The chain carries TRBV12-2 and TRBJ2-5. TRBV12-2 is designated a pseudogene. The CDR3 loop spans 16 amino acids. CDR3 region: CASRLEGDWRIETQYF. The CDR3 DNA reads as TGTGCAAGTCGCTTAGAGGGGGACTGGCGAATAGAGACCCAGTACTTC.

In its sample, this clone was seen once. This chain joins TRBV28 and TRBJ2-5, with 7 bases lining up with TRBD2. The CDR3 covers 15 residues. V was clipped by 10 bases and J by 2 bases; unmatched bases: 13. Germline V gene sequence: CDR1 MDHEN, CDR2 SYDVKM. In nucleotides, the CDR3 is TGTGCCACCCTGGGGGGAGGGAGGATACAAGAGACCCAGTACTTC. Amino acids: CATLGGGRIQETQYF.

This clone was detected once. V is TRBV21-1 and J is TRBJ2-2; TRBD1, as called in the table, went unchecked against the DNA. TRBV21-1 is tagged as a pseudogene. CDR3 length equals 18 residues. CDR3 sequence (DNA): TGTGCCAGCAGCAAAGTTAAGACAGGGGAGATTAGCTCCGGGGAGCTGTTTTTT. It is translated as CASSKVKTGEISSGELFF.

CDR3 DNA sequence: TGTGCCAGCATGGGGCAATCCCGCCAGTTCTTC. It yields the protein CASMGQSRQFF. J is TRBJ2-1 and V is TRBV5-6; D is perhaps TRBD1 (5 bases). The CDR3 has 11 amino acids. V was shortened by 6 bases and J by 13 bases, with 14 bases between the two germline ends. Germline V gene data show CDR1 as SGHDT and CDR2 as YYEEEE.

The J gene is TRBJ2-5, the V gene TRBV30; 9 bases fit TRBD1. V shed 4 bases and J 5 bases; nucleotides not matched to a gene: 17. From germline, CDR1 is GTSNPN and CDR2 SVGIG (reference sequence). The CDR3 totals 17 residues. The CDR3 sequence: CAWTNLLRQGVTETQYF. Written as DNA, the CDR3 is TGTGCCTGGACCAACCTTCTCCGACAGGGGGTAACGGAGACCCAGTACTTC.

The chain has TRBV28 and TRBJ2-1; 9 bases match TRBD2. The CDR3 runs to 15 residues. From germline, CDR1 is MDHEN and CDR2 SYDVKM. Germline trimming cut 1 base from V and 3 bases from J; bases unmatched to any gene: 1. CDR3 DNA: TGTGCCAGCAGTTTATATAGCGGGAGCTACAATGAGCAGTTCTTC. Residues: CASSLYSGSYNEQFF.

The chain employs TRBV6-5 and TRBJ1-1, with a weak D call TRBD1 (6 bases). Trimming removed 8 bases at V and 4 bases at J, with 23 bases between. The CDR3 sequence is 16 residues long. Per germline, CDR1 MNHEY and CDR2 SVGAGI. The CDR3 spells CASRLGQLGGGTEAFF. CDR3 coding DNA: TGTGCCAGCCGTTTAGGACAGCTCGGAGGTGGCACTGAAGCTTTCTTT.

The chain links TRBV7-3 to TRBJ2-5; TRBD1 agrees at 7 bases. The CDR3 covers 13 residues. Trimming cost V 5 bases and J 5 bases; bases outside gene matches: 5. CDR1 and CDR2 (germline): SGHTA, FQGTGA. The CDR3 nucleotides are TGTGCCAGCAGCCTAGGGGGCTGGGAGACCCAGTACTTC. Encoded protein: CASSLGGWETQYF.

The V and J genes are TRBV23-1 and TRBJ2-1; D possibly corresponds to TRBD2 (5 bases). TRBV23-1 is assigned to the ORF class and has an uncertain function. V lost 2 bases to trimming and J lost 3 bases, with 11 bases between them. The CDR3 spans 15 residues. CDR3 in amino acids: CASSQIALVYNEQFF. The CDR3 DNA reads as TGCGCCAGCAGTCAAATTGCACTAGTCTACAATGAGCAGTTCTTC.

The table lists this clone with a count of one. The genes are TRBV10-3 and TRBJ2-5; 9 nucleotides line up with TRBD1. The junction had 5 bases not matched to a gene; V was cut back by 0 bases and J by 6 bases. Per the germline V gene, CDR1 is ENHRY and CDR2 is SYGVKD. The CDR3 is 15 amino acids. Here the CDR3 reads CAISESGDRVQTQYF. CDR3 bases: TGTGCCATCAGTGAGTCCGGGGACAGGGTACAGACCCAGTACTTC.

The V gene is TRBV19, the J gene TRBJ2-7; 9 nucleotides match TRBD1. The CDR3 loop spans 14 amino acids. J lost 2 bases, V lost 7 bases, and 6 bases had no gene match. From germline, CDR1 is LNHDA and CDR2 SQIVND (reference sequence). CDR3 nucleotide sequence: TGTGCCAGTACCCCGGGACAGGGCCCCTACGAGCAGTACTTC. It encodes CASTPGQGPYEQYF.

This chain joins TRBV5-1 and TRBJ1-2; weak D call: TRBD1 (5 bases). Trimming cost V 0 bases and J 4 bases, with 16 bases left between them. Germline assignment: CDR1 SGHRS and CDR2 YFSETQ. The CDR3 loop spans 16 amino acids. In DNA, the CDR3 is TGCGCCAGCAGCTTGGCTAGAGGGACGGCTGGCTATGGCTACACCTTC. Its translation is CASSLARGTAGYGYTF.

The chain joins TRBV4-3 to TRBJ2-7; D ambiguous. The germline V gene has CDR1 LGHNA and CDR2 YSLEER. V gave up 3 bases and J gave up 2 bases, with 11 bases separating them. This CDR3 is built from 14 residues. This chain's CDR3 is CASSHDWAAYEQYF. The CDR3 DNA reads as TGCGCCAGCAGCCATGACTGGGCTGCCTACGAGCAGTACTTC.

The chain carries TRBV7-9 and TRBJ2-7; D unclear. The germline CDR1 and CDR2 sequences are SEHNR and FQNEAQ (reference sequence). Trimming removed 1 base from V and 1 base from J, with 20 bases in between. The CDR3 consists of 18 residues. The CDR3 DNA is TGTGCCAGCAGCTTAGGCCGGGCTCGCAACACCGGGTCCTACGAGCAGTACTTC. It specifies CASSLGRARNTGSYEQYF. The whole variable domain, remainder taken from reference TRBV7-9 and TRBJ2-7, is DTGVSQNPRHKITKRGQNVTFRCDPISEHNRLYWYRQTLGQGPEFLTYFQNEAQLEKSRLLSDRFSAERPKGSFSTLEIQRTEQGDSAMYLCASSLGRARNTGSYEQYFGPGTRLTVT.

This sequence joins TRBV13 and TRBJ2-4; 8 bases agree with TRBD1. This CDR3 contains 16 residues. The germline V gene encodes CDR1 PRHDT and CDR2 FYEKMQ (reference sequence). V trimming: 3 bases; J trimming: 4 bases; junction bases outside the gene matches: 8. CDR3 nucleotide sequence: TGTGCCAGCAGCTTGGGGACAGGAGTATTAAAAAACATTCAGTACTTC. It is translated as CASSLGTGVLKNIQYF.

The V call is TRBV11-3, the J call TRBJ1-1, with 8 nucleotides matching TRBD1. The germline gives CDR1 SGHNT, CDR2 YENEEA. The CDR3 runs 15 residues. Trimming removed 1 base from V and 8 bases from J; junction bases left unmatched: 9. CDR3 residues: CASSLGTGSLSEAFF. In DNA, the CDR3 is TGTGCCAGCAGCTTAGGGACAGGGAGCCTTTCGGAAGCTTTCTTT.

The chain uses TRBV5-4 and TRBJ2-3; D is unresolved. This CDR3 has 14 amino acids. Looked up from germline, CDR1 is SGHNT and CDR2 is YYREEE (reference sequence). Trimming removed 2 bases from V and 1 base from J, with 8 bases in between. The CDR3 nucleotides are TGTGCCAGCAGCTTTATCTCCCGCACAGATACGCAGTATTTT. Translating it yields CASSFISRTDTQYF. Using reference TRBV5-4 and TRBJ2-3 for the parts outside the CDR3, the full variable domain is ETGVTQSPTHLIKTRGQQVTLRCSSQSGHNTVSWYQQALGQGPQFIFQYYREEENGRGNFPPRFSGLQFPNYSSELNVNALELDDSALYLCASSFISRTDTQYFGPGTRLTVL.

The chain carries TRBV4-1 and TRBJ2-1, with D tentatively TRBD1 (5 bases). The germline gives CDR1 MGHRA, CDR2 YSYEKL. Trimming removed 8 bases from V and 1 base from J, with 15 bases in between. The CDR3 totals 15 residues. This CDR3 reads CASRPTGFSYNEQFF. The CDR3 DNA reads TGCGCCAGCCGACCAACAGGTTTTTCCTACAATGAGCAGTTCTTC.

This chain uses TRBV10-3 with TRBJ2-1, with 12 bases matching TRBD2. The CDR3 spans 15 residues. The ends lost 3 bases at V and 8 bases at J; junction bases unmatched: 5. Germline values: CDR1 ENHRY, CDR2 SYGVKD. CDR3 nucleotide sequence: TGTGCCATCAGTGAAATGACTAGCGGGAGCTATGAGCAGTTCTTC. Translating gives CAISEMTSGSYEQFF.

The V and J genes are TRBV14 and TRBJ2-7; 7 bases are a match to TRBD1. The CDR3 consists of 16 residues. V lost 7 bases, J lost 1 base, and 13 bases stayed unmatched. CDR1 SGHDN and CDR2 FVKESK come from the germline V gene. DNA of the CDR3: TGTGCCAGCACCCTCCCGACAGGGAGTGGGTCCTACGAGCAGTACTTC. This codes for CASTLPTGSGSYEQYF.

The chain carries TRBV5-6 and TRBJ1-2; maybe TRBD1 (6 bases). Trimming removed 0 bases from V and 4 bases from J, with 10 bases in between. From germline, CDR1 is SGHDT and CDR2 YYEEEE. CDR3 length: 14 residues. The CDR3 sequence is CASSLAPRGYGYTF. The DNA of the CDR3 is TGTGCCAGCAGCTTGGCGCCCAGGGGCTATGGCTACACCTTC.

The chain couples TRBV6-4 to TRBJ2-3; 8 bases map to TRBD2. V gave up 5 bases and J gave up 0 bases; unmatched junction bases: 4. CDR3 size: 15 residues. Germline assignment: CDR1 MRHNA and CDR2 SNTAGT. The CDR3 region is CASSQLAGSTDTQYF. The CDR3 DNA is TGTGCCAGCAGTCAGTTAGCGGGGAGCACAGATACGCAGTATTTT.

Only a few counts were recorded for this clone. The rearrangement joins TRBV9 to TRBJ2-5, with TRBD1 as a possible D gene (5 bases). Trimming shortened V by 4 bases and J by 2 bases, and 12 bases separated the two germline ends. CDR1 is SGDLS and CDR2 is YYNGEE in the germline V gene. The CDR3 has 14 amino acids. CDR3 amino acids: CASSPARQQETQYF. In DNA form, the CDR3 reads TGTGCCAGCAGCCCAGCGAGACAGCAAGAGACCCAGTACTTC.

The chain couples TRBV6-5 to TRBJ2-3, with D unresolved. Trimming removed 2 bases from V and 0 bases from J, with 12 bases in between. Germline CDR1 reads MNHEY; CDR2 reads SVGAGI. The CDR3 runs to 16 residues. CDR3 loop: CASSYGRAPSTDTQYF. The CDR3 DNA follows: TGTGCCAGCAGTTACGGACGCGCACCGAGCACAGATACGCAGTATTTT.

V gene TRBV19 combines with J gene TRBJ1-1; TRBD1 aligns across 8 bases. The CDR3 extends over 14 amino acids. V was clipped by 6 bases and J by 6 bases; unmatched bases: 9. CDR1 and CDR2 (germline): LNHDA, SQIVND (reference sequence). Written as DNA, the CDR3 is TGTGCCAGTAGAATCGCAGGGGGCGCCCCTGAAGCTTTCTTT. This sequence encodes CASRIAGGAPEAFF.

This clone is a singleton in its sample. The chain employs TRBV6-1 and TRBJ1-2; D may be TRBD1 (5 bases). CDR1 and CDR2 (germline): MNHNS, SASEGT. Trimming removed 7 bases at V and 6 bases at J, with 15 bases between. The CDR3 covers 13 residues. The CDR3 is CASKLEGEDGYTF. The CDR3 DNA follows: TGTGCCAGCAAATTGGAAGGGGAAGATGGCTACACCTTC.

V and J are TRBV7-3 and TRBJ1-1, with TRBD1 identical over 9 bases. V shed 4 bases and J 4 bases; nucleotides not matched to a gene: 1. Germline values: CDR1 SGHTA, CDR2 FQGTGA. The CDR3 length is 13 residues. CDR3 residues: CASSWDRATEAFF. The CDR3 nucleotides are TGTGCCAGCAGCTGGGACAGGGCCACTGAAGCTTTCTTT.

In DNA form, the CDR3 reads TGCGCCAGCAGCTTAACGTCCGCGGTGACAGGGGAGCTGTTTTTT. This encodes CASSLTSAVTGELFF. J is TRBJ2-2 and V is TRBV5-1; D uncertain. The CDR3 runs to 15 residues. The V end lost 2 bases, the J end lost 8 bases, and 16 bases lay between the germline ends. Looked up from germline, CDR1 is SGHRS and CDR2 is YFSETQ.